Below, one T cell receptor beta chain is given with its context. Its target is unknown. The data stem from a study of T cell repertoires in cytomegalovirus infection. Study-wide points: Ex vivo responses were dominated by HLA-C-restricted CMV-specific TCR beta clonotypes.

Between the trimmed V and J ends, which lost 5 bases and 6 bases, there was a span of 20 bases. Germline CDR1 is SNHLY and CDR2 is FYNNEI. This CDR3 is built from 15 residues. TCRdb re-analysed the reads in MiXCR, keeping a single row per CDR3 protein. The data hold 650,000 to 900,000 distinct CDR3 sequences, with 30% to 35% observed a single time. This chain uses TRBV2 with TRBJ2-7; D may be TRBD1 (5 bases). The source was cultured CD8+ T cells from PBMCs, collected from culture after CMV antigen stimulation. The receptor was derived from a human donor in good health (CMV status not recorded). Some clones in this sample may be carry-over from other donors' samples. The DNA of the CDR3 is TGTGCCAGCAGTAGCGTTTCGCAGGGAAGATCCGAGCAGTACGTC. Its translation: CASSSVSQGRSEQYV.